This passage covers 13 T cell receptor beta chains from one sample sequenced in a study of blood T cells in healthy people across ages. Primers used in a second PCR of about 6 to 11 cycles were a sample-barcoded 5' primer and a J-beta primer mix. TCRdb independently ran MiXCR on the 5' RACE reads; one entry per CDR3 protein. The table lists some 1.4 million distinct CDR3 sequences, about 40% of them singletons, with roughly 8.2% in the top ten. The sequenced material came from blood. These receptors were collected from a woman aged 18-29 years in good health.

The gene calls are TRBV9 and TRBJ1-1; possibly TRBD1 for D (6 bases). Germline assignment: CDR1 SGDLS and CDR2 YYNGEE. The length of the CDR3 is 16 residues. The germline V and J ends were trimmed by 4 bases and 2 bases, with 18 bases remaining between them. The DNA of the CDR3 is TGTGCCAGCAGCCCTTCCGGGCAAGGGGGTAACACTGAAGCTTTCTTT. It codes for CASSPSGQGGNTEAFF.

This clonotype showed up just a few times. The DNA of the CDR3 is TGTGCCACCATTGTCAGGGTCAATCAGCCCCAGCATTTT. This encodes CATIVRVNQPQHF. J is TRBJ1-5 and V is TRBV6-1; the D gene is possibly TRBD1 (5 bases). Germline V gene sequence: CDR1 MNHNS, CDR2 SASEGT. The ends were cut back, 10 bases at V and 3 bases at J, with 13 bases in the middle. The CDR3 is 13 amino acids.

This chain links TRBV13 with TRBJ2-7; D is perhaps TRBD1 or TRBD2 (6 bases each). CDR3 length: 14 amino acids. Germline V gene sequence: CDR1 PRHDT, CDR2 FYEKMQ (reference sequence). V was cut by 2 bases and J by 2 bases, with 10 bases left in between. Here the CDR3 DNA reads TGTGCCAGCAGCTTACGGGGGCAAACCTACGAGCAGTACTTC. It translates to CASSLRGQTYEQYF.

The genes are TRBV30 and TRBJ2-5; TRBD2 aligns across 13 bases. The CDR3 loop spans 14 amino acids. V trimming: 5 bases; J trimming: 5 bases; junction bases outside the gene matches: 5. Germline CDR1 and CDR2: GTSNPN and SVGIG (reference sequence). CDR3 sequence reads: CAWVLAGGYETQYF. The CDR3 DNA reads TGTGCCTGGGTACTAGCGGGAGGGTATGAGACCCAGTACTTC. The full variable domain, rest sourced from reference TRBV30 and TRBJ2-5, is SQTIHQWPATLVQPVGSPLSLECTVEGTSNPNLYWYRQAAGRGLQLLFYSVGIGQISSEVPQNLSASRPQDRQFILSSKKLLLSDSGFYLCAWVLAGGYETQYFGPGTRLLVL.

The chain employs TRBV11-3 and TRBJ2-1; the D is unclear. Germline CDR1 reads SGHNT; CDR2 reads YENEEA. Trimming took off 5 bases at V and 2 bases at J, with 10 bases between the two ends. The CDR3 consists of 14 residues. The CDR3, as DNA: TGTGCCAGCAGCCCGGTGGCCACCTACAATGAGCAGTTCTTC. Its protein is CASSPVATYNEQFF.

The chain combines TRBV6-1 with TRBJ2-1; 7 nucleotides line up with TRBD2. V shed 3 bases, J shed 4 bases, and the junction held 6 bases outside the gene matches. The CDR3 is 15 residues long. CDR1 MNHNS and CDR2 SASEGT come from the germline V gene. The CDR3 coding sequence is TGTGCCAGCAGTGAGGGAGCGGGACGGTACAATGAGCAGTTCTTC. The encoded protein is CASSEGAGRYNEQFF.

The chain's CDR3 is CASSRTQSPSSGANVLTF. DNA of the CDR3: TGTGCCAGCTCACGGACCCAGAGCCCAAGCTCTGGGGCCAACGTCCTGACTTTC. The V call is TRBV18, the J call TRBJ2-6, with D unresolved. V dropped 4 bases and J dropped 0 bases, with 16 bases sitting between them. The germline CDR1 and CDR2 sequences are KGHSH and LQKENI. The CDR3 extends over 18 amino acids.

This sequence joins TRBV7-9 and TRBJ1-6; 12 bases align to TRBD1. Germline V lookup: CDR1 SEHNR, CDR2 FQNEAQ (reference sequence). Unmatched junction bases numbered 6, after V lost 5 bases and J lost 4 bases. The CDR3 length is 17 residues. Here the CDR3 reads CASSPRDRGLYNSPLHF. The CDR3 DNA is TGTGCCAGCAGCCCCCGGGACAGGGGGCTTTATAATTCACCCCTCCACTTT.

This clonotype was seen a few times. The rearrangement joins TRBV13 to TRBJ2-3; TRBD2 matches 8 bases. Germline V CDR1 and CDR2: PRHDT, FYEKMQ (reference sequence). CDR3 length: 16 residues. Trimming removed 5 bases from V and 6 bases from J; junction bases left unmatched: 13. As DNA, the CDR3 is TGTGCCAGCAGCCCCCCCCAGCGGGGGCTGCGGGATACGCAGTATTTT. This encodes CASSPPQRGLRDTQYF. Variable domain in full (rest from reference TRBV13 and TRBJ2-3): AAGVIQSPRHLIKEKRETATLKCYPIPRHDTVYWYQQGPGQDPQFLISFYEKMQSDKGSIPDRFSAQQFSDYHSELNMSSLELGDSALYFCASSPPQRGLRDTQYFGPGTRLTVL.

This clonotype was detected only a few times. V usage is TRBV5-1 and J usage is TRBJ2-7, with TRBD1 matching 11 bases. The V segment lost 4 bases and the J segment 4 bases; nucleotides outside the gene matches: 4. Germline V CDR1 and CDR2: SGHRS, YFSETQ. CDR3 length: 14 amino acids. CDR3 residues: CASSAGQGDYEQYF. The CDR3 region has the DNA TGCGCCAGCAGCGCGGGACAGGGGGATTACGAGCAGTACTTC.

This chain connects TRBV7-2 to TRBJ2-7; TRBD2 agrees at 12 bases. This CDR3 has 15 residues. Unmatched junction bases numbered 13, after V lost 7 bases and J lost 9 bases. Germline V gene data show CDR1 as SGHTA and CDR2 as FQGNSA. The CDR3 loop reads CASMPTSGSPAGQYF. For the CDR3, the DNA is TGTGCCAGCATGCCGACTAGCGGGAGTCCTGCGGGGCAGTACTTC.

The chain combines TRBV12-3 or TRBV12-4 with TRBJ1-1, with unresolved D. Deletions cut 3 bases from V and 11 bases from J, with 13 bases between. The CDR3 extends over 12 amino acids. The CDR3 protein is CASSFGPSPAFF. Here the CDR3 DNA reads TGTGCCAGCAGTTTTGGGCCCAGTCCCGCTTTCTTT.

This clonotype turned up a few times. The rearrangement links TRBV3-1 to TRBJ2-5, with D unclear. Germline V lookup: CDR1 LGHDT, CDR2 YNNKEL (reference sequence). This CDR3 has 15 residues. The germline V and J ends were trimmed by 5 bases and 5 bases, with 18 bases remaining between them. The CDR3 loop is CASSSLQGSTETQYF. The DNA of the CDR3 is TGTGCCAGCAGCTCCCTCCAAGGTAGTACGGAGACCCAGTACTTC.